What follows are 22 T cell receptor beta chains derived from one specimen sequenced in a study of T cell repertoires in ileal Crohn's disease. Profiled with immunoSEQ multiplex PCR; TCRdb holds only in-frame clones, not every one. This repertoire shows fewer than 10,000 clones, around 84% found once; its top ten account for about 13%. Sequencing was carried out using ileal tissue. These TCRs come from an adult with Crohn's disease.

V and J are TRBV2 and TRBJ2-3; TRBD2 matches at 13 bases. The CDR3 has 16 amino acids. The V and J ends lost 5 bases and 2 bases, in that order; junction bases with no gene match: 4. In germline, CDR1 is SNHLY, CDR2 FYNNEI. The CDR3 loop is CASSLLAGGNTDTQYF. The CDR3 DNA reads as TGTGCCAGCAGTTTACTAGCGGGAGGGAACACAGATACGCAGTATTTT.

J is TRBJ2-2 and V is TRBV27, with D unresolved. The germline V gene has CDR1 MNHEY and CDR2 SMNVEV (reference sequence). Between the trimmed V and J ends, which lost 5 bases and 7 bases, there was a span of 17 bases. The CDR3 length is 15 residues. This CDR3 reads CASSPSTPDVGELFF. The CDR3 nucleotides read TGTGCCAGCAGTCCAAGTACTCCGGACGTCGGGGAGCTGTTTTTT.

The J gene is TRBJ2-1, the V gene TRBV6-6; 10 bases agree with TRBD2. The CDR3 covers 16 residues. Germline assignment: CDR1 MNHNY and CDR2 SVGAGI (reference sequence). Trimming removed 6 bases from V and 3 bases from J; junction bases left unmatched: 8. CDR3 amino acids: CASSFSSGRDYNEQFF. The CDR3 coding sequence is TGTGCCAGCAGCTTCTCTAGCGGGAGAGACTACAATGAGCAGTTCTTC.

The chain joins TRBV30 to TRBJ2-1, with TRBD2 matching 8 bases. Looked up from germline, CDR1 is GTSNPN and CDR2 is SVGIG (reference sequence). The V and J ends lost 2 bases and 9 bases, in that order; junction bases with no gene match: 18. This CDR3 is built from 17 residues. In nucleotides, the CDR3 is TGTGCCTGGAGTTCACCCTCGGACAGATTAGCGGGGTTTGAGCAGTTCTTC. As protein: CAWSSPSDRLAGFEQFF.

The V gene is TRBV30, the J gene TRBJ2-7; no clear D gene. CDR1 and CDR2 from the germline V gene are GTSNPN and SVGIG (reference sequence). The ends were cut back, 6 bases at V and 4 bases at J, with 13 bases in the middle. This CDR3 is 12 amino acids long. The CDR3 bases are TGTGCCTGTGGCCCCACCCAGTACGAGCAGTACTTC. This translates into CACGPTQYEQYF. The entire variable domain, with the rest obtained from reference TRBV30 and TRBJ2-7, is as follows: SQTIHQWPATLVQPVGSPLSLECTVEGTSNPNLYWYRQAAGRGLQLLFYSVGIGQISSEVPQNLSASRPQDRQFILSSKKLLLSDSGFYLCACGPTQYEQYFGPGTRLTVT.

The chain has TRBV10-3 and TRBJ2-7; possible D gene TRBD2, 6 bases. This CDR3 region has 15 residues. CDR1 is ENHRY, CDR2 SYGVKD, per germline. Trimming pared 3 bases from V and 0 bases from J, leaving 12 bases between. This chain's CDR3 is CAISDYGGNSYEQYF. In nucleotides, the CDR3 is TGTGCCATCAGTGATTATGGAGGGAACTCCTACGAGCAGTACTTC.

The rearrangement uses TRBV18 and TRBJ2-1; 9 positions match TRBD2. CDR1 is KGHSH and CDR2 is LQKENI in the germline V gene. The trim removed 2 bases at V and 7 bases at J, leaving 12 bases unmatched. This CDR3 comprises 17 residues. CDR3 amino acids: CASSPALAGVGRNEQFF. The CDR3 coding sequence is TGTGCCAGCTCACCAGCCTTAGCGGGAGTGGGCCGGAATGAGCAGTTCTTC.

The chain recombines TRBV9 with TRBJ1-2; D is ambiguous. The CDR3 extends over 14 amino acids. The V gene's germline CDR1 is SGDLS and CDR2 YYNGEE. V dropped 4 bases and J dropped 7 bases, with 17 bases sitting between them. CDR3 loop: CASSLGLAGSGYTF. As DNA, the CDR3 is TGTGCCAGCAGCCTTGGGTTGGCGGGGTCTGGCTACACCTTC.

This chain connects TRBV6-4 to TRBJ2-3, with no clear D. This CDR3 is 13 amino acids long. V lost 0 bases to trimming and J lost 9 bases, with 10 bases between them. CDR1 MRHNA and CDR2 SNTAGT come from the germline V gene. The CDR3, as DNA: TGTGCCAGCAGTGACTCGAGTGGCACAACGCAGTATTTT. Its protein is CASSDSSGTTQYF.

The CDR3 loop is CASSQATGTGINEQFF. DNA of the CDR3: TGTGCCAGCAGCCAAGCAACAGGGACAGGTATCAATGAGCAGTTCTTC. The chain recombines TRBV14 with TRBJ2-1, with TRBD1 matching over 8 bases. Germline V gene lookup returns CDR1 SGHDN and CDR2 FVKESK. Losses at the gene ends were 1 base for V and 6 bases for J; bases not matched to a gene: 8. This CDR3 spans 16 amino acids. Looking up the rest from reference TRBV14 and TRBJ2-1 gives the full variable domain: EAGVTQFPSHSVIEKGQTVTLRCDPISGHDNLYWYRRVMGKEIKFLLHFVKESKQDESGMPNNRFLAERTGGTYSTLKVQPAELEDSGVYFCASSQATGTGINEQFFGPGTRLTVL.

The gene calls are TRBV7-2 and TRBJ1-1, with 7 bases aligning to TRBD1. This CDR3 contains 14 residues. The J segment lost 1 base and the V segment lost 5 bases, leaving 4 bases of the junction unmatched. Germline loops: CDR1 SGHTA, CDR2 FQGNSA. The CDR3 here is CASSVGQSNTEAFF. The CDR3 bases are TGTGCCAGCAGCGTGGGACAGTCGAACACTGAAGCTTTCTTT.

The gene calls are TRBV19 and TRBJ2-7; tentative D call: TRBD2 (6 bases). This CDR3 is 14 amino acids long. The V and J ends lost 0 bases and 5 bases respectively, with 11 bases between them. The germline CDR1 and CDR2 sequences are LNHDA and SQIVND (reference sequence). The CDR3: CASSIDDGSHEQYF. The CDR3 nucleotides read TGTGCCAGTAGTATAGATGACGGGAGCCACGAGCAGTACTTC.

The chain combines TRBV5-6 with TRBJ2-2; D possibly matches TRBD1 or TRBD2 (5 bases each). This CDR3 has 17 residues. Germline V lookup: CDR1 SGHDT, CDR2 YYEEEE. Between the trimmed V and J ends, which lost 0 bases and 5 bases, there was a span of 17 bases. The CDR3 DNA follows: TGTGCCAGCAGCTTGGCGTGGGGGAGAGGCGTGACCGGGGAGCTGTTTTTT. Amino acid sequence: CASSLAWGRGVTGELFF.

This chain uses TRBV27 with TRBJ1-4; 8 nucleotides match TRBD1. V shed 4 bases and J 7 bases; nucleotides not matched to a gene: 8. Germline assignment: CDR1 MNHEY and CDR2 SMNVEV (reference sequence). The CDR3 loop spans 15 amino acids. CDR3 nucleotides: TGTGCCAGCAGTTCGACAGGGGCGGGGAGTGAAAAACTGTTTTTT. Protein sequence: CASSSTGAGSEKLFF.

There are a few counts of this clone. The chain carries TRBV6-1 and TRBJ2-6, with no clear D. V was trimmed by 2 bases and J by 2 bases, leaving 10 bases between them. CDR3 length: 16 amino acids. In germline, CDR1 is MNHNS, CDR2 SASEGT. This chain's CDR3 is CASSERRVPGANVLTF. DNA for the CDR3: TGTGCCAGCAGTGAACGTCGGGTTCCTGGGGCCAACGTCCTGACTTTC.

The chain couples TRBV6-6 to TRBJ2-1, with TRBD2 as a possible D gene (6 bases). V lost 2 bases and J 12 bases, leaving 11 bases between the germline ends. This CDR3 contains 12 residues. Germline V gene lookup returns CDR1 MNHNY and CDR2 SVGAGI (reference sequence). CDR3: CASSYEGRGQFF. The CDR3 DNA reads as TGTGCCAGCAGTTACGAGGGGCGGGGGCAGTTCTTC.

There are a few counts of this clone. For the CDR3, the DNA is TGTGCCAGCAGCGTAGTTCAGGGGCGGAAGGAGAACACTGAAGCTTTCTTT. It is translated as CASSVVQGRKENTEAFF. The V call is TRBV9, the J call TRBJ1-1; maybe TRBD1 (6 bases). V shed 0 bases and J shed 1 base, with 16 bases lying between them. Germline-derived CDR1 and CDR2 are SGDLS and YYNGEE. This CDR3 has 17 residues.

The chain couples TRBV2 to TRBJ2-7; a weak D match, TRBD1 (6 bases). Trimming removed 1 base from V and 1 base from J, with 14 bases in between. Germline CDR1 SNHLY, CDR2 FYNNEI. The CDR3 totals 16 residues. DNA of the CDR3: TGTGCCAGCAGTGAAGAGGTAGGGCAGGGGTCCTACGAGCAGTACTTC. Protein: CASSEEVGQGSYEQYF.

The chain employs TRBV30 and TRBJ1-5; D possibly corresponds to TRBD1 (5 bases). Deletions cut 3 bases from V and 5 bases from J, with 14 bases between. From germline, CDR1 is GTSNPN and CDR2 SVGIG (reference sequence). CDR3 length equals 14 residues. The CDR3 reads CAWSGAGTYQPQHF. The CDR3 bases are TGTGCCTGGAGCGGGGCAGGGACTTATCAGCCCCAGCATTTT.

The chain employs TRBV5-1 and TRBJ2-2; unclear D gene. The V end lost 4 bases, the J end lost 4 bases, and 17 bases lay between the germline ends. The CDR3 runs to 16 residues. Germline CDR1 reads SGHRS; CDR2 reads YFSETQ. The CDR3 DNA follows: TGCGCCAGCAGCCTGGGGAATGCGCCCGGCACCGGGGAGCTGTTTTTT. This encodes CASSLGNAPGTGELFF.

This sequence joins TRBV28 and TRBJ1-2; a possible D gene is TRBD1 (5 bases). Germline values: CDR1 MDHEN, CDR2 SYDVKM. Trimming removed 4 bases from V and 2 bases from J, with 11 bases in between. This CDR3 is built from 14 residues. The chain's CDR3 is CASSSWGRNYGYTF. The CDR3 nucleotides are TGTGCCAGCAGTTCGTGGGGACGGAACTATGGCTACACCTTC.

This sequence joins TRBV6-1 and TRBJ2-7; TRBD1 matches 9 bases. V was pared by 4 bases and J by 3 bases, with 10 bases of the junction left unmatched. The CDR3 sequence is 16 residues long. Germline V gene data show CDR1 as MNHNS and CDR2 as SASEGT. The CDR3 reads CASSAQGTGMIYEQYF. DNA of the CDR3: TGTGCCAGCAGTGCCCAAGGGACAGGGATGATCTACGAGCAGTACTTC.